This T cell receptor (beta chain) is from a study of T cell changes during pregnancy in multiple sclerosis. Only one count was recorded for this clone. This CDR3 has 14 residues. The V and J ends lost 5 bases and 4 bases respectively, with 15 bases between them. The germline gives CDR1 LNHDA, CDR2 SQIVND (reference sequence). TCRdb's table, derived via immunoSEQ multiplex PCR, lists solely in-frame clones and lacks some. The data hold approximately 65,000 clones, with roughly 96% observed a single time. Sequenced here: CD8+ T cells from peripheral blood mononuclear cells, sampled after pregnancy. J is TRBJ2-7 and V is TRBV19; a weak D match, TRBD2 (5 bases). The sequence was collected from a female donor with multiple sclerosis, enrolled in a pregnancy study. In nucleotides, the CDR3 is TGTGCCAGTAGTGCCGGGGAAAACCGATACGAGCAGTACTTC. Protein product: CASSAGENRYEQYF.